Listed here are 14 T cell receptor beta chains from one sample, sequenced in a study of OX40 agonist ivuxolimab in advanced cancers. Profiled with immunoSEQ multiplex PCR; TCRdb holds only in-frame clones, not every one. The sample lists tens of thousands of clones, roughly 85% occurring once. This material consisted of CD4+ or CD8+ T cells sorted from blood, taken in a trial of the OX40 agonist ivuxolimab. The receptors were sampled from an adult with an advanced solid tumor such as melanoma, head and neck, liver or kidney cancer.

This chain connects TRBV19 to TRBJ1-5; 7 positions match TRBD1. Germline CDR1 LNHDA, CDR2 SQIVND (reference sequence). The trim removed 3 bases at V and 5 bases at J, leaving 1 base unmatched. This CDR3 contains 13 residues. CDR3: CASSIDRDQPQHF. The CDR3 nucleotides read TGTGCCAGTAGTATCGACAGGGATCAGCCCCAGCATTTT.

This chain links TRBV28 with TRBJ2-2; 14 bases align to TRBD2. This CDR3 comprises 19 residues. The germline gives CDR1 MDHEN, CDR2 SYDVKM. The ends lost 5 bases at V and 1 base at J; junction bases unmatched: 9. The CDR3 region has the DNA TGTGCCAGCAGTAGGGGGACTAGCGGGAGATATGGGAACACCGGGGAGCTGTTTTTT. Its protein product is CASSRGTSGRYGNTGELFF.

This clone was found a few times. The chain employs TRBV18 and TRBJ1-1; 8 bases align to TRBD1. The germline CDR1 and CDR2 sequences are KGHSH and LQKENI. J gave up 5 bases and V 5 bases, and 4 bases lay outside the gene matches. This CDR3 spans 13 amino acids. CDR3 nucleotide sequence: TGTGCCAGCTCAGAGGACAGGGTTACTGAAGCTTTCTTT. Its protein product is CASSEDRVTEAFF.

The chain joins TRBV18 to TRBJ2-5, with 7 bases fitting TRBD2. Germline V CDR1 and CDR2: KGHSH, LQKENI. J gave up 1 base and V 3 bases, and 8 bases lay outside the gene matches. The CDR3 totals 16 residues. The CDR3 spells CASSPPKASGQETQYF. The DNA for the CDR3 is TGTGCCAGCTCACCCCCGAAGGCTAGCGGCCAAGAGACCCAGTACTTC.

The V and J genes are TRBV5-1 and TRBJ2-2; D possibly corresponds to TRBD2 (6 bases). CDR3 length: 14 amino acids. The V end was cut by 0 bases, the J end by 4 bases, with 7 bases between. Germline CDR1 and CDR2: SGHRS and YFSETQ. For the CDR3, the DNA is TGCGCCAGCAGCTTGGGGCGGGGCACCGGGGAGCTGTTTTTT. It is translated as CASSLGRGTGELFF.

CDR3: CASSRGQTGRSDTQYF. The CDR3 nucleotides are TGTGCCAGTAGTAGAGGACAGACCGGAAGGTCAGATACGCAGTATTTT. The gene calls are TRBV19 and TRBJ2-3, with TRBD1 as a possible D gene (6 bases). There are 16 residues in the CDR3. The V and J ends lost 4 bases and 4 bases respectively, with 18 bases between them. Germline values: CDR1 LNHDA, CDR2 SQIVND (reference sequence).

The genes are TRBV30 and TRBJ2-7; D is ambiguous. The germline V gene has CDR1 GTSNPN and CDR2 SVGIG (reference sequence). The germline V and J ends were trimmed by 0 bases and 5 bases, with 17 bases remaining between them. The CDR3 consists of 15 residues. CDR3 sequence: CAWSVKAGMGHEQYF. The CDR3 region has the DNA TGTGCCTGGAGTGTAAAAGCAGGTATGGGCCACGAGCAGTACTTC.

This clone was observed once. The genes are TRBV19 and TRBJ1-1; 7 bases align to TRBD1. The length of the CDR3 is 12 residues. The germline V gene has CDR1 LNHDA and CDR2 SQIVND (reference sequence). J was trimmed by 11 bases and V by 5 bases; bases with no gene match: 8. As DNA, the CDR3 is TGTGCCAGTAGTGTCGACAGGGTACCGGCTTTCTTT. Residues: CASSVDRVPAFF.

The CDR3, as DNA: TGCGCCAGCAGCCCCCCCGGTGACGAGCAGTTCTTC. Translation: CASSPPGDEQFF. The chain carries TRBV4-1 and TRBJ2-1; D unresolved. CDR1 MGHRA and CDR2 YSYEKL come from the germline V gene. The V and J ends lost 4 bases and 10 bases respectively, with 11 bases between them. This CDR3 is built from 12 residues.

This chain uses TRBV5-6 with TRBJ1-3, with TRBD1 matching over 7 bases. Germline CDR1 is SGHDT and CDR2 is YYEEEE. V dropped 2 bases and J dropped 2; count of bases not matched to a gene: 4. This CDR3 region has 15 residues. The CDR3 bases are TGTGCCAGCAGCTTAGGAGGGACAGCTGGAAACACCATATATTTT. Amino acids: CASSLGGTAGNTIYF.

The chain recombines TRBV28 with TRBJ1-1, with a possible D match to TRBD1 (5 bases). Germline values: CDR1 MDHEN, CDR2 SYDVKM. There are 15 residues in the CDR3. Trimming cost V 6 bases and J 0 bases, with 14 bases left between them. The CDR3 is CASRHPGTVNTEAFF. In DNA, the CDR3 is TGTGCCAGCAGACACCCTGGGACGGTGAACACTGAAGCTTTCTTT.

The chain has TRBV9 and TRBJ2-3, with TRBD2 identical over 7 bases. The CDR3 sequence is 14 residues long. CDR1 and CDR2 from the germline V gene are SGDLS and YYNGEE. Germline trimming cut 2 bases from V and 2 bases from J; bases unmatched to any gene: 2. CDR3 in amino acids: CASSVGGDTDTQYF. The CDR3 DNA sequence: TGTGCCAGCAGCGTGGGAGGGGACACAGATACGCAGTATTTT.

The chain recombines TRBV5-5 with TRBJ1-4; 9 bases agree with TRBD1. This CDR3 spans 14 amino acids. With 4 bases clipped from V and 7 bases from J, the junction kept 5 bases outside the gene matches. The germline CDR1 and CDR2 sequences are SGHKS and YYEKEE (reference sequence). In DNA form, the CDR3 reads TGTGCCAGCAGCCTCGGGGGACAGGGTGAAAAACTGTTTTTT. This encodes CASSLGGQGEKLFF.

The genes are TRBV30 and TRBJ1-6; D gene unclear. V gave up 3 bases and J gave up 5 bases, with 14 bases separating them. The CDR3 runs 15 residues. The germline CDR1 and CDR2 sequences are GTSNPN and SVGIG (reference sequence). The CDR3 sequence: CAWSRPGYHNSPLHF. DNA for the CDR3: TGTGCCTGGAGCCGACCGGGCTACCATAATTCACCCCTCCACTTT.